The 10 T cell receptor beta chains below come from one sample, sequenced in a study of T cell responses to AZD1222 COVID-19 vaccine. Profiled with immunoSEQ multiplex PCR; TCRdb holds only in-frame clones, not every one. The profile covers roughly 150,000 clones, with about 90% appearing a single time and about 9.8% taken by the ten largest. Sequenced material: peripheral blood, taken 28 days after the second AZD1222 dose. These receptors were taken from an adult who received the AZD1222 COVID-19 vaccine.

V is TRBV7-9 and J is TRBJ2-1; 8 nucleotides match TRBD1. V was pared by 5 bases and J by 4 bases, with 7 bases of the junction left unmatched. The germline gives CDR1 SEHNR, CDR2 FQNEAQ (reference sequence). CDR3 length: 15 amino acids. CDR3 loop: CASSHPGGQYNEQFF. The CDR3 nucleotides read TGTGCCAGCAGCCACCCAGGGGGCCAGTACAATGAGCAGTTCTTC.

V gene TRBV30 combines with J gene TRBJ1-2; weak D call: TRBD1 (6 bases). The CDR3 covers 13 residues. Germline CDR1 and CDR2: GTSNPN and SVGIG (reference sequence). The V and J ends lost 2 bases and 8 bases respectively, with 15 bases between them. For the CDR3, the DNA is TGTGCCTGGAGTAAGTCCCTAGGGGGGGGCTACACCTTC. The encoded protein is CAWSKSLGGGYTF.

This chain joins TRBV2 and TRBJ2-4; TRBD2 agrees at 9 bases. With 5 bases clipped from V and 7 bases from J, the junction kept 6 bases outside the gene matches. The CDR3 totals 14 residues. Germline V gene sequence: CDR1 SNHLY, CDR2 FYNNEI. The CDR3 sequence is CASSRREGTNIQYF. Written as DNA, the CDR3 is TGTGCCAGCAGTAGGCGGGAGGGCACCAACATTCAGTACTTC.

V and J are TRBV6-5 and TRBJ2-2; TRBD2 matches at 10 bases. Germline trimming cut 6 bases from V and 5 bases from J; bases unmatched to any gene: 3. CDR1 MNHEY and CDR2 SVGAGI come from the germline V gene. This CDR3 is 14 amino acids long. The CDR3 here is CASRLAGDTGELFF. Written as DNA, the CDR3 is TGTGCCAGCAGGCTAGCGGGAGATACCGGGGAGCTGTTTTTT.

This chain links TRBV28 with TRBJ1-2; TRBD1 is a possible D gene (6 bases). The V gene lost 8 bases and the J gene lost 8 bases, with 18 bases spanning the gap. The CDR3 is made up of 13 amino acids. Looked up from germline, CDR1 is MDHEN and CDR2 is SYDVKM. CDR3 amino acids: CASRDAGVWGYTF. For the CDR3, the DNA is TGTGCCAGCCGGGATGCAGGGGTATGGGGCTACACCTTC.

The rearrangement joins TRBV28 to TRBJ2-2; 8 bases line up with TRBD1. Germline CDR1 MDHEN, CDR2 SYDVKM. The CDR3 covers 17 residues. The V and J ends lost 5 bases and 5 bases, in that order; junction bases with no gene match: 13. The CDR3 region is CASSRTTQGARTGELFF. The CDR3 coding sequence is TGTGCCAGCAGTCGGACGACCCAGGGGGCGAGAACCGGGGAGCTGTTTTTT.

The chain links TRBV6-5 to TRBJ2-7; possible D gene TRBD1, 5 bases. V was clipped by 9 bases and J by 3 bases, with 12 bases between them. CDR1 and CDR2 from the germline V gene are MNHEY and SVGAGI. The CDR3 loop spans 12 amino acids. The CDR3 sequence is CASSGDSYEQYF. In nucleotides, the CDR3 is TGTGCCAGTTCCGGCGACAGCTACGAGCAGTACTTC.

For the CDR3, the DNA is TGTGCCTGGAGTCGGACAGGCTACGAGCAGTACTTC. It codes for CAWSRTGYEQYF. The genes are TRBV30 and TRBJ2-7, with 7 positions matching TRBD1. The germline gives CDR1 GTSNPN, CDR2 SVGIG (reference sequence). Losses at the gene ends were 2 bases for V and 3 bases for J; bases not matched to a gene: 1. This CDR3 has 12 residues.

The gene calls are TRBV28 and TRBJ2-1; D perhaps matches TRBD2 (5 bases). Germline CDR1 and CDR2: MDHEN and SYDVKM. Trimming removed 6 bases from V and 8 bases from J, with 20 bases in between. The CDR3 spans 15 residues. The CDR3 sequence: CASSADFQFSDEQFF. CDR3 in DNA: TGTGCCAGCAGCGCGGACTTCCAATTCTCGGATGAGCAGTTCTTC.

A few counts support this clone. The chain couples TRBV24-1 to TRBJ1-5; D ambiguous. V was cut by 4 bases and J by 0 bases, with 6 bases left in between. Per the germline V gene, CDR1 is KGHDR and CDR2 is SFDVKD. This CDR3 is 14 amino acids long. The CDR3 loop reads CATSDPSSNQPQHF. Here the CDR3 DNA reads TGTGCCACCAGTGACCCAAGTAGCAATCAGCCCCAGCATTTT.